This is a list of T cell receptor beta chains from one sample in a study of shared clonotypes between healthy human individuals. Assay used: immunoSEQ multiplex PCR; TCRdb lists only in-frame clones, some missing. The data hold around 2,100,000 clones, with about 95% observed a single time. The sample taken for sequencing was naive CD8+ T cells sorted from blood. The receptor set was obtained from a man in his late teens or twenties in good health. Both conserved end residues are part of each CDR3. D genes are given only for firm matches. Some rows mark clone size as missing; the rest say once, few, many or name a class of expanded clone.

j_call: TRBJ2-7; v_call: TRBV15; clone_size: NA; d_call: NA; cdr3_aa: CATSSRRTATTYEQYF; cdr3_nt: TGTGCCACCAGCAGTAGAAGGACAGCGACAACCTACGAGCAGTACTTC
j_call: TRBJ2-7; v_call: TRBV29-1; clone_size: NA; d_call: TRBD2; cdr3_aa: CSVEGPGGEQYF; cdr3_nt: TGCAGCGTTGAAGGTCCGGGAGGGGAGCAGTACTTC
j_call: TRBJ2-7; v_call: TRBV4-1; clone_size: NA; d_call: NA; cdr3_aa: CASSLRPGSNGQEQYF; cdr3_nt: TGCGCCAGCAGCCTGCGCCCGGGATCGAACGGCCAGGAGCAGTACTTC
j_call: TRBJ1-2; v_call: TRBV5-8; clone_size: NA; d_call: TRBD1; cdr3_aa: CASSLMAGGNNYGYTF; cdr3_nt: TGTGCCAGCAGCTTGATGGCAGGGGGGAATAACTATGGCTACACCTTC
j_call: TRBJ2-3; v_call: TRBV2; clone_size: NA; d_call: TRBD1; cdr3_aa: CARRTGQNFGTDTQYF; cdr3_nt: TGTGCCAGACGAACGGGACAGAACTTTGGTACAGATACGCAGTATTTT
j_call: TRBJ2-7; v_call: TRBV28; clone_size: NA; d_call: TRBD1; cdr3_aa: CASSQGALRGYEQYF; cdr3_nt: TGTGCCAGCAGCCAGGGGGCCTTACGCGGCTACGAGCAGTACTTC
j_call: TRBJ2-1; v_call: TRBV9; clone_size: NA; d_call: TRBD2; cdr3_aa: CASSVGAGVNEQFF; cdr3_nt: TGTGCCAGCAGCGTGGGAGCGGGAGTGAATGAGCAGTTCTTC
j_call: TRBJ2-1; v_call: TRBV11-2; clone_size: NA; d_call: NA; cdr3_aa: CASSPWEQLDNEQFF; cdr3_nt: TGTGCCAGCAGCCCATGGGAGCAACTGGACAATGAGCAGTTCTTC
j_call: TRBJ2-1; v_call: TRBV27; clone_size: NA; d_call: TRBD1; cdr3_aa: CASSLPGGSYNEQFF; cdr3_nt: TGTGCCAGCAGTTTACCAGGGGGCTCCTACAATGAGCAGTTCTTC
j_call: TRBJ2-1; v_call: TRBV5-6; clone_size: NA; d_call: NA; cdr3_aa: CASSPDGTLARNEQFF; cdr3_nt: TGTGCCAGCAGCCCGGATGGGACTCTAGCCCGCAATGAGCAGTTCTTC
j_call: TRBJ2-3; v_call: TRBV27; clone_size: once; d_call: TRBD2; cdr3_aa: CASSPDLGLAGLTDTQYF; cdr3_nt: TGTGCCAGCAGTCCTGACCTAGGACTAGCGGGGCTCACAGATACGCAGTATTTT
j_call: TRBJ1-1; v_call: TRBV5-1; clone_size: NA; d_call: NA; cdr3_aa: CASSAPGPEAFF; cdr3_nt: TGCGCCAGCAGCGCCCCCGGTCCTGAAGCTTTCTTT
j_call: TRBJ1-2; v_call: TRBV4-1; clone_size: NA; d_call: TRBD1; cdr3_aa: CASSLPQGGWNYTF; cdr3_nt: TGCGCCAGCAGCCTTCCCCAGGGGGGATGGAACTACACCTTC
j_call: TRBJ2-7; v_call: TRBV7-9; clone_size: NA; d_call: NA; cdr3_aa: CASSTTGYSEQYF; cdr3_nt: TGTGCCAGCAGCACAACAGGGTACAGCGAGCAGTACTTC
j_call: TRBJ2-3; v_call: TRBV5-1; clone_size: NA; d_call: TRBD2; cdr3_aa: CASVSGEDLDTQYF; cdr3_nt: TGCGCCAGCGTTAGCGGGGAGGATCTCGATACGCAGTATTTT
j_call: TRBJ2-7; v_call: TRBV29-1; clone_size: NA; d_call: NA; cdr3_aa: CSVSTGPPYEQYF; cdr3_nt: TGCAGCGTCTCAACCGGGCCCCCCTACGAGCAGTACTTC
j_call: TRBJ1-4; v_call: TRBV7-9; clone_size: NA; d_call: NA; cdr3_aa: CASSTPATNEKLFF; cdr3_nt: TGTGCCAGCAGCACACCTGCAACTAATGAAAAACTGTTTTTT
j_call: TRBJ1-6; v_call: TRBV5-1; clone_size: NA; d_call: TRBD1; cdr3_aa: CASSDEPGQAIWSLHF; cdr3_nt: TGCGCCAGCAGCGACGAACCGGGACAGGCGATTTGGTCCCTCCACTTT
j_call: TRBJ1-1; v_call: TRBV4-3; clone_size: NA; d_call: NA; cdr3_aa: CASSQKMGGGNTEAFF; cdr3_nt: TGCGCCAGCAGCCAGAAGATGGGAGGGGGGAACACTGAAGCTTTCTTT
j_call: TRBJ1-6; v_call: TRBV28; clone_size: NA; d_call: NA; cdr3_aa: CASSLGSQGSPLHF; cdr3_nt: TGCGCCAGCAGTTTGGGGTCGCAGGGGTCACCCCTCCACTTT
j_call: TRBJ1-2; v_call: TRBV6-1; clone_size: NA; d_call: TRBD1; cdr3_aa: CASSEVVRTGYGYTF; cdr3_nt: TGTGCCAGCAGTGAAGTCGTCAGGACAGGGTATGGCTACACCTTC
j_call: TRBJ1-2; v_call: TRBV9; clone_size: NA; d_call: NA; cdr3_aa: CASSPGTAGYTF; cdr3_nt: TGTGCCAGCAGCCCAGGGACGGCTGGCTACACCTTC
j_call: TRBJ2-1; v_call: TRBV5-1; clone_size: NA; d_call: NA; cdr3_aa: CASSLDGYNEQFF; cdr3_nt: TGCGCCAGCAGCTTGGACGGCTACAATGAGCAGTTCTTC
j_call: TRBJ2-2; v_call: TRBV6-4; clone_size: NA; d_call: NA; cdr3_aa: CASSDVLPRRGVTGELFF; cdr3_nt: TGTGCCAGCAGTGATGTTCTTCCCCGCAGGGGCGTTACCGGGGAGCTGTTTTTT
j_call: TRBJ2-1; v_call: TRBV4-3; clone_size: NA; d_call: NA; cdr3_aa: CASSQVGLGYNEQFF; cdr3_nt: TGCGCCAGCAGCCAAGTGGGACTGGGCTACAATGAGCAGTTCTTC
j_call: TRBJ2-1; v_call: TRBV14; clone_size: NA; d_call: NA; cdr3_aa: CASSQETHRLYNEQFF; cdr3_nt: TGTGCCAGCAGCCAAGAGACTCACCGCCTTTACAATGAGCAGTTCTTC
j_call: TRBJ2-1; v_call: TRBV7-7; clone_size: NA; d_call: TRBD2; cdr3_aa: CASSLDPGLADNEQFF; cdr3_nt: TGTGCTAGCAGCTTAGATCCAGGACTAGCGGACAATGAGCAGTTCTTC
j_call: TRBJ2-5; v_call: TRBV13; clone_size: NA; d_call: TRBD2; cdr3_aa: CASSLVSGRAKETQYF; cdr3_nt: TGTGCCAGCAGCTTGGTCTCAGGGAGGGCAAAGGAGACCCAGTACTTC
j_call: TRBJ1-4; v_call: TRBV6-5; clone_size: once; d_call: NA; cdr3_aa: CASSYGGGNEKLFF; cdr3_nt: TGTGCCAGCAGTTACGGGGGAGGTAATGAAAAACTGTTTTTT